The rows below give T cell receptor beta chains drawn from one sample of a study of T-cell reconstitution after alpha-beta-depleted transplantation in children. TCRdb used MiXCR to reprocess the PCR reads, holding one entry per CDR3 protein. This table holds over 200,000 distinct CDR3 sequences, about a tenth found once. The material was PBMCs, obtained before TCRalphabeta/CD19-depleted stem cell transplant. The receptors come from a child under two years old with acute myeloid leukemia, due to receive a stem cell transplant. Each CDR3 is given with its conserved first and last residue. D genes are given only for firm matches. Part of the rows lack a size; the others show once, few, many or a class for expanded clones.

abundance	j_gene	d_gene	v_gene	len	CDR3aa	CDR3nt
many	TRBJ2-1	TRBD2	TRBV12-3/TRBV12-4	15	CASSPGLALVGEQFF	TGTGCCAGCAGCCCGGGACTAGCGTTGGTAGGTGAGCAGTTCTTC
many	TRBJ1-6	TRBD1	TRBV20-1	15	CSAKTGGSYNSPLHF	TGCAGTGCCAAAACAGGGGGCTCCTATAATTCACCCCTCCACTTT
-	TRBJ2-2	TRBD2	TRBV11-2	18	CASSLKGLAGTNTGELFF	TGTGCCAGCAGCTTAAAGGGGCTAGCGGGAACTAATACCGGGGAGCTGTTTTTT
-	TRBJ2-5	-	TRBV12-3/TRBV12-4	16	CASSYTGGRPWETQYF	TGTGCCAGCAGCTATACCGGGGGCCGGCCGTGGGAGACCCAGTACTTC
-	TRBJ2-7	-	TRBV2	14	CASTLRTVSYEQYF	TGTGCCAGCACCCTAAGGACAGTCTCCTACGAGCAGTACTTC
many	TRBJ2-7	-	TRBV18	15	CASSPVGVGTYEQYF	TGTGCCAGCTCACCCGTGGGCGTAGGAACCTACGAGCAGTACTTC
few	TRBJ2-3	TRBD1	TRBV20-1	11	CSARAGGTQYF	TGCAGTGCTAGGGCAGGGGGCACGCAGTATTTT
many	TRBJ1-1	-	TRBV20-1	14	CSARDRGTPGEAFF	TGCAGTGCTAGAGATCGCGGGACACCCGGAGAAGCTTTCTTT
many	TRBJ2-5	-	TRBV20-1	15	CSARDPGTGGETQYF	TGCAGTGCTAGGGACCCCGGGACTGGGGGGGAGACCCAGTACTTC
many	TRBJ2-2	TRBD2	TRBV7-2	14	CASRLAGGAGELFF	TGTGCCAGCAGACTAGCGGGGGGGGCCGGGGAGCTGTTTTTT
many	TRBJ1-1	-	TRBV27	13	CASSSRGNTEAFF	TGTGCCAGCTCATCACGGGGGAACACTGAAGCTTTCTTT
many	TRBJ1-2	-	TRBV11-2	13	CASSLDGSRGYTF	TGTGCCAGCAGCTTAGACGGATCTCGTGGCTACACCTTC
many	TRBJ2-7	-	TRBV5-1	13	CASSLEGQGEQYF	TGCGCCAGCAGCTTGGAGGGCCAGGGGGAGCAGTACTTC
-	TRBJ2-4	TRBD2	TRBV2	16	CASSARAGTTKNIQYF	TGTGCCAGCAGTGCTAGGGCCGGGACTACCAAAAACATTCAGTACTTC
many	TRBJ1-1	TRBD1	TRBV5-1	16	CASSLPGTGVNTEAFF	TGCGCCAGCAGCTTGCCCGGGACAGGGGTGAACACTGAAGCTTTCTTT
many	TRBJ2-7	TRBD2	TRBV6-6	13	CATQSGSSYEQYF	TGTGCCACCCAGAGCGGGAGCTCCTACGAGCAGTACTTC
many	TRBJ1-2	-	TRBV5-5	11	CASSGVLGYTF	TGTGCCAGCAGTGGTGTTCTTGGCTACACCTTC
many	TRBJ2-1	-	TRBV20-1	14	CSARVPLRYNEQFF	TGCAGTGCTAGAGTTCCTCTAAGATACAATGAGCAGTTCTTC
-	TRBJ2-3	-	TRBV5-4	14	CASSWGVGGDTQYF	TGTGCCAGCAGCTGGGGGGTGGGAGGAGATACGCAGTATTTT
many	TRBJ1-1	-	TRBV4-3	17	CASSQETAGQLNTEAFF	TGCGCCAGCAGCCAAGAAACTGCCGGACAGTTGAACACTGAAGCTTTCTTT
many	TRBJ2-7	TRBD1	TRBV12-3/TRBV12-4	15	CASSPGQGWSYEQYF	TGTGCCAGCAGCCCCGGACAGGGTTGGTCCTACGAGCAGTACTTC
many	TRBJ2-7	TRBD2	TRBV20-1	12	CSATLLAGEQYF	TGCAGTGCTACGCTATTAGCGGGCGAGCAGTACTTC
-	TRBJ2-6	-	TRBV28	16	CASSLGGSAGANVLTF	TGTGCCAGCAGTTTAGGGGGATCGGCTGGGGCCAACGTCCTGACTTTC
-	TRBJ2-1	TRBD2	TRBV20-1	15	CSARGGGAIGDEQFF	TGCAGTGCTAGAGGCGGGGGGGCGATTGGGGATGAGCAGTTCTTC
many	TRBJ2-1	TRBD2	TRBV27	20	CASSLLSGTSGRRSYNEQFF	TGTGCCAGCAGTTTACTATCCGGGACTAGCGGGAGAAGGTCCTACAATGAGCAGTTCTTC
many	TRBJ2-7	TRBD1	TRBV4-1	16	CASSQVLGTASYEQYF	TGCGCCAGCAGCCAAGTCCTTGGGACAGCTTCCTACGAGCAGTACTTC
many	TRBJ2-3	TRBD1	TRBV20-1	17	CSARDPNRGRVTDTQYF	TGCAGTGCTAGAGATCCCAACAGGGGGCGGGTCACAGATACGCAGTATTTT
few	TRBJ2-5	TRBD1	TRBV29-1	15	CSVEHRTGGGETQYF	TGCAGCGTTGAACACCGGACAGGGGGGGGGGAGACCCAGTACTTC
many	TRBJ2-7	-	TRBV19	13	CASSIGTSYEQYF	TGTGCCAGTAGTATAGGGACTTCTTACGAGCAGTACTTC
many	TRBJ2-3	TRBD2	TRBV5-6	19	CASSLVAPAGTSGTDTQYF	TGTGCCAGCAGCTTGGTGGCCCCAGCCGGGACTAGTGGTACAGATACGCAGTATTTT
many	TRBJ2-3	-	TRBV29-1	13	CSVVPGPTDTQYF	TGCAGCGTTGTACCGGGGCCCACAGATACGCAGTATTTT